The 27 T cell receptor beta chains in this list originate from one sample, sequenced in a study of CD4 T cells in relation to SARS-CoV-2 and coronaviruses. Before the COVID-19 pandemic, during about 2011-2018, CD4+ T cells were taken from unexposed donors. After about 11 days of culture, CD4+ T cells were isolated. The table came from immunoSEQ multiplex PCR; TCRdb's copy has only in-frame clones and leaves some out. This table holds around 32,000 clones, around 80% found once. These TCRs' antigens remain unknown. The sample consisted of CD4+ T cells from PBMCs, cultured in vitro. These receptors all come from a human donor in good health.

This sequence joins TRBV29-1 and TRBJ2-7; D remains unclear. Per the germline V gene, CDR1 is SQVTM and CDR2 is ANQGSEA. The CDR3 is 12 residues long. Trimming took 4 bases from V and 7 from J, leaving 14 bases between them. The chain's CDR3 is CSVVVTSGEQYF. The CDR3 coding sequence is TGCAGCGTTGTCGTTACGTCGGGTGAGCAGTACTTC.

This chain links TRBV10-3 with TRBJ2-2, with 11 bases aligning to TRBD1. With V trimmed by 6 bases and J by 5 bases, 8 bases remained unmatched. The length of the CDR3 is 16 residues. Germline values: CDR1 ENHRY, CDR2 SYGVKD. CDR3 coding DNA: TGTGCCATCAGCGTAACCGGGACAGGGGGAACCGGGGAGCTGTTTTTT. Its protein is CAISVTGTGGTGELFF.

The CDR3 sequence is CASSAATGPTGELFF. In DNA, the CDR3 is TGTGCCAGCAGCGCCGCCACAGGGCCCACCGGGGAGCTGTTTTTT. The J gene is TRBJ2-2, the V gene TRBV2; a possible D gene is TRBD1 (6 bases). The ends were cut back, 6 bases at V and 4 bases at J, with 15 bases in the middle. The CDR3 length is 15 residues. In germline, CDR1 is SNHLY, CDR2 FYNNEI.

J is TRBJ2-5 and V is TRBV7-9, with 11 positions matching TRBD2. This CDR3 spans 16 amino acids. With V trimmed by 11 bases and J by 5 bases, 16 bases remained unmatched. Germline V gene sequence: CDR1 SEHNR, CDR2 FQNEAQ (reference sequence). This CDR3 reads CASIRGLAGGEETQYF. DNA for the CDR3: TGTGCCTCCATTCGAGGTCTAGCGGGAGGAGAGGAGACCCAGTACTTC.

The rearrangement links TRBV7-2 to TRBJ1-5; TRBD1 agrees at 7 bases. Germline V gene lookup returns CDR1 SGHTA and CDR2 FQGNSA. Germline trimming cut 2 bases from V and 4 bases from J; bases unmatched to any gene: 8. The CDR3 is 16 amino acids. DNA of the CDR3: TGTGCCAGCAGCTTAAACGGGGGACAGATTAATCAGCCCCAGCATTTT. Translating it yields CASSLNGGQINQPQHF.

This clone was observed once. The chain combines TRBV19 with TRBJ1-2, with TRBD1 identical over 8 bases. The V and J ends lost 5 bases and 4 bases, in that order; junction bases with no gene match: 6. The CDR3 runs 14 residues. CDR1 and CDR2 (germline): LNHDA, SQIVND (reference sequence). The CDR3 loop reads CASSFVGQAYGYTF. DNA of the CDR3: TGTGCCAGTAGTTTTGTGGGACAGGCCTATGGCTACACCTTC.

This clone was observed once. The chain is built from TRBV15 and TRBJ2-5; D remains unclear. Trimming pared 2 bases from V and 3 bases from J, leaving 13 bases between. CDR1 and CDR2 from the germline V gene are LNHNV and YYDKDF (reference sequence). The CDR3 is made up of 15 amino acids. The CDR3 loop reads CATSRRSILEETQYF. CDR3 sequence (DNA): TGTGCCACCAGCAGAAGGTCCATCTTGGAAGAGACCCAGTACTTC.

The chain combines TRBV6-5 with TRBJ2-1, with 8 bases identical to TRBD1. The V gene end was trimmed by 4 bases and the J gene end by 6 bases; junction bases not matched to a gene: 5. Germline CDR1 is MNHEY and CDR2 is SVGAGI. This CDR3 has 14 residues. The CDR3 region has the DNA TGTGCCAGCAGTTCGACAGGGGACAGCAATGAGCAGTTCTTC. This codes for CASSSTGDSNEQFF.

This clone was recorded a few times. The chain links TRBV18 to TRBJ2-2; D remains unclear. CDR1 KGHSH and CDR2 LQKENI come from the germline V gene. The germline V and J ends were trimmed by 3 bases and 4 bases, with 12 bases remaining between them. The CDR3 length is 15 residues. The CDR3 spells CASSPEARITGELFF. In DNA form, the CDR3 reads TGTGCCAGCTCACCCGAGGCGAGGATCACCGGGGAGCTGTTTTTT.

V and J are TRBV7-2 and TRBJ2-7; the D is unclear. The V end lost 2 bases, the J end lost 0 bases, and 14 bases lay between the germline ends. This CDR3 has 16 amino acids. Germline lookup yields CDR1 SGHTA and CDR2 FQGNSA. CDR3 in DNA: TGTGCCAGCAGCTTATCGTGGCAGGTTCACTCCTACGAGCAGTACTTC. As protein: CASSLSWQVHSYEQYF. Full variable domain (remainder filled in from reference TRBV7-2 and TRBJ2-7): GAGVSQSPSNKVTEKGKDVELRCDPISGHTALYWYRQSLGQGLEFLIYFQGNSAPDKSGLPSDRFSAERTGGSVSTLTIQRTQQEDSAVYLCASSLSWQVHSYEQYFGPGTRLTVT.

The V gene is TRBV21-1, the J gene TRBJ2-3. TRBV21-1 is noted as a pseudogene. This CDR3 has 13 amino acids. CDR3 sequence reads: CASWILNTDTQYF. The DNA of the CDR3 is TGTGCCAGCTGGATCCTTAACACAGATACGCAGTATTTT.

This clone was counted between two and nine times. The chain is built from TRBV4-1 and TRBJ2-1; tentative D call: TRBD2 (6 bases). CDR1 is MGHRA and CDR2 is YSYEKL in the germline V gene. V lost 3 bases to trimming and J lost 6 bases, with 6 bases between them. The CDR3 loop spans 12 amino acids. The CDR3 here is CASSHGGNEQFF. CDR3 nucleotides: TGCGCCAGCAGCCACGGGGGCAATGAGCAGTTCTTC.

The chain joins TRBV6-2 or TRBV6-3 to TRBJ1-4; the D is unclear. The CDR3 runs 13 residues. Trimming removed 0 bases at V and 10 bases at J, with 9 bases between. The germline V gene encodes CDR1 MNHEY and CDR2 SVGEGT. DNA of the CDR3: TGTGCCAGCAGTTACTCGTGGCAGCCAAAACTGTTTTTT. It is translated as CASSYSWQPKLFF.

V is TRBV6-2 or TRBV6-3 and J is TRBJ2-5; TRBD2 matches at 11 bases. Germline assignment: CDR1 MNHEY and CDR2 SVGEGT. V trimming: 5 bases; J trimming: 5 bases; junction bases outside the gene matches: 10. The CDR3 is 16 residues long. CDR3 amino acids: CASSRHSGGAVETQYF. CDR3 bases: TGTGCCAGCAGTCGACATAGCGGGGGGGCGGTGGAGACCCAGTACTTC.

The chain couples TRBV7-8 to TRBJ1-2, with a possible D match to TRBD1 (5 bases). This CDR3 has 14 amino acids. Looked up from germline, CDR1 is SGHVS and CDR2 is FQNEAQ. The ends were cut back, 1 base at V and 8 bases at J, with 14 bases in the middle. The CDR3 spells CASSLGGARSGYTF. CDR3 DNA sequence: TGTGCCAGCAGCTTAGGAGGGGCGCGGAGCGGCTACACCTTC.

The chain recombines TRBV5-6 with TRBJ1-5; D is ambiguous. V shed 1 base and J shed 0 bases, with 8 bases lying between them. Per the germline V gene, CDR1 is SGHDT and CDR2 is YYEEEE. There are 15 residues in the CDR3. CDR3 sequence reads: CASSLWHISNQPQHF. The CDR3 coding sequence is TGTGCCAGCAGCTTGTGGCACATTAGCAATCAGCCCCAGCATTTT.

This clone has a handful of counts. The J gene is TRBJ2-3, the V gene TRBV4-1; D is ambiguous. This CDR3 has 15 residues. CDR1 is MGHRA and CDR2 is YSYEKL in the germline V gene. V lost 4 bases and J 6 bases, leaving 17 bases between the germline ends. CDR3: CASSPQTLTSDTQYF. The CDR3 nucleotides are TGCGCCAGCAGCCCCCAAACTTTAACCTCCGATACGCAGTATTTT.

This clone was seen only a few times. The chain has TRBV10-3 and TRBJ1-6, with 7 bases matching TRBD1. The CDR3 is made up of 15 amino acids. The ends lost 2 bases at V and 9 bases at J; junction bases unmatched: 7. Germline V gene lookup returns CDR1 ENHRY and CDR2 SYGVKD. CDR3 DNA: TGTGCCATCAGTGAGCCGACAGGGTGGAGTTCACCCCTCCACTTT. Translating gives CAISEPTGWSSPLHF.

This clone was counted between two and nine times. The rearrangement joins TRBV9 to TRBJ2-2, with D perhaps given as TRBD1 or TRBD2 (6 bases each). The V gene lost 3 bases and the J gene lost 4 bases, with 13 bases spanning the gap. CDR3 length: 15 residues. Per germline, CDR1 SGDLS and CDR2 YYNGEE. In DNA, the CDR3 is TGTGCCAGCAGCGGTCCAGGGGAGGCCACCGGGGAGCTGTTTTTT. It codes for CASSGPGEATGELFF.

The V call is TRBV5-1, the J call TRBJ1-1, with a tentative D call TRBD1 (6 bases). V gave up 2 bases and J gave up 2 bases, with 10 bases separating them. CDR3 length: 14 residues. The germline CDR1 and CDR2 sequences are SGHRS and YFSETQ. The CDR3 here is CASSLQGINTEAFF. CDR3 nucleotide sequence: TGCGCCAGCAGCTTACAGGGAATAAACACTGAAGCTTTCTTT.

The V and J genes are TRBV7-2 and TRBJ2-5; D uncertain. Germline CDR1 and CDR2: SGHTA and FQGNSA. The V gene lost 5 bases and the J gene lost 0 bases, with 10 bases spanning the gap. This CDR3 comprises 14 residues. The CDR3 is CASSPALYQETQYF. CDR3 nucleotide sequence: TGTGCCAGCAGCCCGGCCTTGTACCAAGAGACCCAGTACTTC.

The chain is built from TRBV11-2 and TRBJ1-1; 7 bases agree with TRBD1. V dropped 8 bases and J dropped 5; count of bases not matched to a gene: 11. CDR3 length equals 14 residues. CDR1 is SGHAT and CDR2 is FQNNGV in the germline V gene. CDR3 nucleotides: TGTGCCAGCTGCCGAAGGGGGCGCGAGACTGAAGCTTTCTTT. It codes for CASCRRGRETEAFF. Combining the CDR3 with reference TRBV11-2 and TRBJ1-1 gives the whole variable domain EAGVAQSPRYKIIEKRQSVAFWCNPISGHATLYWYQQILGQGPKLLIQFQNNGVVDDSQLPKDRFSAERLKGVDSTLKIQPAKLEDSAVYLCASCRRGRETEAFFGQGTRLTVV.

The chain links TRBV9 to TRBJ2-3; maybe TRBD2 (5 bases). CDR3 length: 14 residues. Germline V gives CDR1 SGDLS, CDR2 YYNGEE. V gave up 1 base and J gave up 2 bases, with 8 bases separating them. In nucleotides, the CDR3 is TGTGCCAGCAGCGTATCGGGAACCACAGATACGCAGTATTTT. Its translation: CASSVSGTTDTQYF.

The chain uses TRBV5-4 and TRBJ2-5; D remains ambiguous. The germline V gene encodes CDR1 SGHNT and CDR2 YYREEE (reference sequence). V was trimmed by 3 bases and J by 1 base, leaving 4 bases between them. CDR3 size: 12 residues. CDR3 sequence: CASSSPQETQYF. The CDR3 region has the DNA TGTGCCAGCAGCTCCCCCCAAGAGACCCAGTACTTC.

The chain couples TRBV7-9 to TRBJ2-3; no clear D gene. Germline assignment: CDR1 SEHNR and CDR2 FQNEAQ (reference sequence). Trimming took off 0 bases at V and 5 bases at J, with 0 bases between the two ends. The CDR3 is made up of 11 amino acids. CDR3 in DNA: TGTGCCAGCAGCTTAGCAGATACGCAGTATTTT. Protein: CASSLADTQYF.

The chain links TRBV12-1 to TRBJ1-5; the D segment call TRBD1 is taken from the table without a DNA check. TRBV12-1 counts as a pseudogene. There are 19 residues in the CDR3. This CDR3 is CASSYRTGAPPVSNQPQHF. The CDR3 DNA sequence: TGTGCCAGCAGCTACCGGACAGGGGCGCCCCCCGTTAGCAATCAGCCCCAGCATTTT.

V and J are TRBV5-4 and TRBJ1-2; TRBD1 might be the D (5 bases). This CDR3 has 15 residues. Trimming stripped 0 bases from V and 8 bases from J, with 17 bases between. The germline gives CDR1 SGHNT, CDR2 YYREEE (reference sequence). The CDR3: CASSLGGAPNQGYTF. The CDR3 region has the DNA TGTGCCAGCAGCTTGGGCGGGGCACCTAATCAGGGCTACACCTTC. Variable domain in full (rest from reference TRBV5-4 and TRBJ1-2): ETGVTQSPTHLIKTRGQQVTLRCSSQSGHNTVSWYQQALGQGPQFIFQYYREEENGRGNFPPRFSGLQFPNYSSELNVNALELDDSALYLCASSLGGAPNQGYTFGSGTRLTVV.